This T cell receptor beta chain stems from a study of T cells in Graves' hyperthyroidism and ophthalmopathy. Details on this clonotype: This may be a read error: a much more frequent sequence differs by one nucleotide.

Researchers amplified the TCR beta CDR3 regions from RNA transcripts. Primed by the HTBI set, a first-round RT-PCR was run on the TCR CDR3. Via MiXCR, TCRdb re-called the multiplex PCR reads, giving one row per CDR3 protein. The table records under 350,000 distinct CDR3 sequences, about 18% of them present only once. This sequence was found in a woman in her fifties or sixties with Graves' ophthalmopathy. Material: blood.

DNA of the CDR3: TGTGCCACCGCACTAGCGGGAGCAGATACGCAGTATTTT. It translates to CATALAGADTQYF. The chain links TRBV24-1 to TRBJ2-3, with TRBD2 matching 11 bases. The CDR3 is 13 amino acids. Trimming cost V 9 bases and J 4 bases; bases outside gene matches: 2. CDR1 is KGHDR and CDR2 is SFDVKD in the germline V gene.